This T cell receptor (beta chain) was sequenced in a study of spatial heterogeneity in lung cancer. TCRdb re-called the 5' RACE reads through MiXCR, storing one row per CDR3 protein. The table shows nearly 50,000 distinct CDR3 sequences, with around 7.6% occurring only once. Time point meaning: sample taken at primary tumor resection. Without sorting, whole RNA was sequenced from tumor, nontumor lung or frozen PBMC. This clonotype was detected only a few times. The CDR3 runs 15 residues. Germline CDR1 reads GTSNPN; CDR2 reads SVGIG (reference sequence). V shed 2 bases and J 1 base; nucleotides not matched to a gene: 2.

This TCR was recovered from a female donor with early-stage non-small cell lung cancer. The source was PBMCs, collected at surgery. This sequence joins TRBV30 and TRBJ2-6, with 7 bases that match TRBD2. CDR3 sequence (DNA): TGTGCCTGGAGTTACGGGGGGTCTGGGGCCAACGTCCTGACTTTC. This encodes CAWSYGGSGANVLTF.